The 27 T cell receptor beta chains reported below all come from one sample, sequenced in a study of shared clonotypes between healthy human individuals. TCRdb keeps only in-frame clones here, not all; method: immunoSEQ multiplex PCR. Of millions of clones listed, 90% to 95% are singletons. Source material: naive CD4+ T cells sorted from blood. Specified subset: CD45RA+ positively selected. These receptors came from a young man in good health.

The chain uses TRBV5-1 and TRBJ2-3; 10 bases fit TRBD2. V lost 4 bases to trimming and J lost 6 bases; unmatched junction nucleotides: 14. CDR1 SGHRS and CDR2 YFSETQ come from the germline V gene. The CDR3 is made up of 17 amino acids. CDR3 amino acids: CASSPAPSSGSRDTQYF. The CDR3, as DNA: TGCGCCAGCAGCCCGGCCCCCTCTAGCGGGAGCCGGGATACGCAGTATTTT.

The chain combines TRBV14 with TRBJ1-1; weak D call: TRBD1 (6 bases). Germline loops: CDR1 SGHDN, CDR2 FVKESK. Between the trimmed V and J ends, which lost 6 bases and 3 bases, there was a span of 14 bases. The CDR3 covers 14 residues. CDR3 protein: CASSKGGIYTEAFF. The CDR3, as DNA: TGTGCCAGCAGTAAGGGGGGAATTTACACTGAAGCTTTCTTT.

The gene calls are TRBV27 and TRBJ2-6; 9 bases are a match to TRBD1. The CDR3 is made up of 17 amino acids. Germline loops: CDR1 MNHEY, CDR2 SMNVEV (reference sequence). After removal of 5 bases from V and 12 bases from J, the junction contained 17 bases not matched to a gene. CDR3: CASSIRTGDSSVSVLTF. The CDR3 DNA reads TGTGCCAGCAGTATTAGGACAGGGGATTCGAGTGTTAGCGTCCTGACTTTC.

The rearrangement uses TRBV10-3 and TRBJ2-7, with D unresolved. The germline V gene has CDR1 ENHRY and CDR2 SYGVKD. This CDR3 is built from 13 residues. V gave up 0 bases and J gave up 6 bases, with 9 bases separating them. Written as DNA, the CDR3 is TGTGCCATCAGTGAGTCGAACTGGGGCGAGCAGTACTTC. Translated, it gives CAISESNWGEQYF.

The V gene is TRBV5-1, the J gene TRBJ1-3; D is possibly TRBD1 (5 bases). V was cut by 2 bases and J by 2 bases, with 14 bases left in between. The CDR3 extends over 16 amino acids. CDR1 and CDR2 (germline): SGHRS, YFSETQ. The CDR3 reads CASSFGALETGNTIYF. The CDR3 DNA follows: TGCGCCAGCAGCTTCGGGGCCCTGGAGACTGGAAACACCATATATTTT. The whole variable domain, filled in from reference TRBV5-1 and TRBJ1-3, reads KAGVTQTPRYLIKTRGQQVTLSCSPISGHRSVSWYQQTPGQGLQFLFEYFSETQRNKGNFPGRFSGRQFSNSRSEMNVSTLELGDSALYLCASSFGALETGNTIYFGEGSWLTVV.

Only a few counts were recorded for this clone. V is TRBV18 and J is TRBJ1-2, with 8 bases identical to TRBD1. Germline lookup yields CDR1 KGHSH and CDR2 LQKENI. V gave up 0 bases and J gave up 6 bases; unmatched junction bases: 6. CDR3 size: 15 residues. CDR3 coding DNA: TGTGCCAGCTCACCACCGGTAGGACAGGGCCATGGCTACACCTTC. Translating it yields CASSPPVGQGHGYTF.

The genes are TRBV30 and TRBJ2-7; a weak D match, TRBD1 (5 bases). The germline V and J ends were trimmed by 2 bases and 1 base, with 12 bases remaining between them. This CDR3 spans 14 amino acids. Germline values: CDR1 GTSNPN, CDR2 SVGIG (reference sequence). The DNA for the CDR3 is TGTGCCTGGAGTAGGGGCAGAAAGTCCTACGAGCAGTACTTC. Translating gives CAWSRGRKSYEQYF.

This rearrangement joins TRBV21-1 to TRBJ2-7; the table calls TRBD1, which could not be checked here. TRBV21-1 is marked as a pseudogene. This CDR3 region has 15 residues. The DNA for the CDR3 is TGTGCCAGCAGCAAAGCCGGGACAGGGGGCTACGAGCAGTACTTC. It specifies CASSKAGTGGYEQYF.

The rearrangement uses TRBV2 and TRBJ1-5; D ambiguous. The CDR3 has 13 amino acids. Trimming left V 0 bases short and J 7 bases short, with 7 bases between. Germline V gives CDR1 SNHLY, CDR2 FYNNEI. The CDR3 sequence: CASSEAIGQPQHF. CDR3 in DNA: TGTGCCAGCAGTGAAGCCATCGGGCAGCCCCAGCATTTT.

This chain links TRBV5-1 with TRBJ2-3; a weak D match, TRBD1 (6 bases). V was shortened by 5 bases and J by 4 bases, with 17 bases between the two germline ends. Germline V gene sequence: CDR1 SGHRS, CDR2 YFSETQ. CDR3 length equals 15 residues. CDR3 protein: CASRIRTGPADTQYF. CDR3 sequence (DNA): TGCGCCAGCAGGATCCGAACAGGGCCCGCAGATACGCAGTATTTT. The full variable domain, with the rest looked up from reference TRBV5-1 and TRBJ2-3, is KAGVTQTPRYLIKTRGQQVTLSCSPISGHRSVSWYQQTPGQGLQFLFEYFSETQRNKGNFPGRFSGRQFSNSRSEMNVSTLELGDSALYLCASRIRTGPADTQYFGPGTRLTVL.

The chain employs TRBV5-1 and TRBJ2-5; D tentatively reads TRBD1 or TRBD2 (5 bases each). Trimming shortened V by 4 bases and J by 5 bases, and 12 bases separated the two germline ends. This CDR3 is 13 amino acids long. Germline-derived CDR1 and CDR2 are SGHRS and YFSETQ. CDR3 nucleotides: TGCGCCAGCAGCCGGGACGGCCGGGAGACCCAGTACTTC. Encoded protein: CASSRDGRETQYF.

V and J are TRBV5-1 and TRBJ1-4; D is unresolved. Per the germline V gene, CDR1 is SGHRS and CDR2 is YFSETQ. The CDR3 is 16 residues long. Trimming stripped 5 bases from V and 0 bases from J, with 14 bases between. DNA of the CDR3: TGCGCCAGCAGAGTCGGTATGGGCTCAACTAATGAAAAACTGTTTTTT. Its translation: CASRVGMGSTNEKLFF.

In this sample, this clone turned up a few times. Other DNA sequences within the sample encode an identical CDR3. V and J are TRBV2 and TRBJ1-4, with TRBD1 matching 8 bases. V was pared by 4 bases and J by 5 bases, with 0 bases of the junction left unmatched. In germline, CDR1 is SNHLY, CDR2 FYNNEI. The CDR3 extends over 13 amino acids. CDR3: CASSGQGNEKLFF. The CDR3 DNA is TGTGCCAGCAGTGGACAGGGGAATGAAAAACTGTTTTTT.

The chain couples TRBV7-2 to TRBJ2-3; D is ambiguous. V shed 5 bases and J shed 2 bases, with 14 bases lying between them. Germline CDR1 and CDR2: SGHTA and FQGNSA. The CDR3 is 15 amino acids. CDR3 protein: CASSPSSHYTDTQYF. The CDR3 nucleotides read TGTGCCAGCAGCCCCAGTTCTCACTACACAGATACGCAGTATTTT.

The chain recombines TRBV18 with TRBJ1-4, with D possibly TRBD1 on 5 matching bases. The germline V and J ends were trimmed by 4 bases and 5 bases, with 11 bases remaining between them. CDR3 length: 14 amino acids. Germline V gene sequence: CDR1 KGHSH, CDR2 LQKENI. DNA for the CDR3: TGTGCCAGCTCACTCGACAGAAGAAATGAAAAACTGTTTTTT. Protein product: CASSLDRRNEKLFF.

The chain couples TRBV20-1 to TRBJ2-1, with D unclear. CDR3 length equals 11 residues. The germline V gene encodes CDR1 DFQATT and CDR2 SNEGSKA (reference sequence). CDR3 sequence: CRAGSYNEQFF. In DNA, the CDR3 is TGCAGGGCTGGATCGTACAATGAGCAGTTCTTC.

The chain joins TRBV2 to TRBJ1-3, with a weak D call TRBD1 (6 bases). Germline assignment: CDR1 SNHLY and CDR2 FYNNEI. V was cut by 1 base and J by 2 bases, with 6 bases left in between. The length of the CDR3 is 14 residues. The CDR3 here is CASSEDRAGNTIYF. CDR3 nucleotide sequence: TGTGCCAGCAGTGAAGACAGGGCTGGAAACACCATATATTTT.

The rearrangement uses TRBV21-1 and TRBJ2-7; TRBD1 was called by the table and not checked on the DNA. TRBV21-1 is a known pseudogene. The CDR3 spans 16 residues. The CDR3 sequence is CASSRRWRTGTYEQYF. The CDR3, as DNA: TGTGCCAGCAGCAGAAGATGGAGGACAGGCACCTACGAGCAGTACTTC.

This rearrangement joins TRBV5-4 to TRBJ2-5, with D possibly matching TRBD2 (6 bases). The CDR3 extends over 15 amino acids. Looked up from germline, CDR1 is SGHNT and CDR2 is YYREEE (reference sequence). V lost 1 base, J lost 4 bases, and 14 bases lay in between. The CDR3 region is CASSLSLAVRETQYF. CDR3 nucleotide sequence: TGTGCCAGCAGCTTGTCTTTAGCGGTGAGAGAGACCCAGTACTTC.

The sample holds one count of this clone. The V call is TRBV5-1, the J call TRBJ2-7, with 13 positions matching TRBD2. This CDR3 has 17 amino acids. Trimming cost V 2 bases and J 2 bases; bases outside gene matches: 7. The germline gives CDR1 SGHRS, CDR2 YFSETQ. The CDR3 DNA sequence: TGCGCCAGCAGCTTTGGTCCGGGACTAGCGGGGCCCTACGAGCAGTACTTC. Translation gives CASSFGPGLAGPYEQYF. The variable domain in full, completed from reference TRBV5-1 and TRBJ2-7, reads KAGVTQTPRYLIKTRGQQVTLSCSPISGHRSVSWYQQTPGQGLQFLFEYFSETQRNKGNFPGRFSGRQFSNSRSEMNVSTLELGDSALYLCASSFGPGLAGPYEQYFGPGTRLTVT.

The chain employs TRBV7-3 and TRBJ2-1, with D perhaps TRBD1 (6 bases). Germline CDR1 reads SGHTA; CDR2 reads FQGTGA. Trimming took off 5 bases at V and 8 bases at J, with 19 bases between the two ends. The CDR3 runs 15 residues. CDR3 protein: CASSRTASTTHEQFF. As DNA, the CDR3 is TGTGCCAGCAGCCGGACAGCATCTACGACCCATGAGCAGTTCTTC.

The rearrangement links TRBV18 to TRBJ1-2; 7 bases are shared with TRBD1. Losses at the gene ends were 3 bases for V and 6 bases for J; bases not matched to a gene: 7. The CDR3 is 14 amino acids. The V gene's germline CDR1 is KGHSH and CDR2 LQKENI. The CDR3 DNA is TGTGCCAGCTCACCCCGACAGGGAACGGATGGCTACACCTTC. The encoded protein is CASSPRQGTDGYTF.

The rearrangement joins TRBV19 to TRBJ1-1; no definite D call. The CDR3 covers 14 residues. V was pared by 7 bases and J by 1 base, with 13 bases between. CDR1 is LNHDA, CDR2 SQIVND, per germline (reference sequence). The chain's CDR3 is CASTRRDQNTEAFF. DNA for the CDR3: TGTGCCAGTACACGACGGGATCAGAACACTGAAGCTTTCTTT.

Note on this clone: Different DNA sequences within this sample yield the same CDR3. The chain recombines TRBV19 with TRBJ2-7; the D is unclear. Germline V gene data show CDR1 as LNHDA and CDR2 as SQIVND (reference sequence). This CDR3 is 13 amino acids long. V lost 1 base and J 3 bases, leaving 7 bases between the germline ends. CDR3 coding DNA: TGTGCCAGTAGTATAGGGATTTTCTACGAGCAGTACTTC. Residues: CASSIGIFYEQYF.

J is TRBJ2-2 and V is TRBV11-2; 10 bases align to TRBD1. Germline V gene lookup returns CDR1 SGHAT and CDR2 FQNNGV. The CDR3 covers 17 residues. V trimming: 6 bases; J trimming: 4 bases; junction bases outside the gene matches: 11. In nucleotides, the CDR3 is TGTGCCAGCAGAGCACCGGGACAGGGGAGGAGCACCGGGGAGCTGTTTTTT. Translated: CASRAPGQGRSTGELFF.

The gene calls are TRBV4-1 and TRBJ2-2; 8 bases fit TRBD1. The CDR3 runs 19 residues. V lost 4 bases, J lost 0 bases, and 13 bases stayed unmatched. The germline V gene has CDR1 MGHRA and CDR2 YSYEKL. The CDR3 DNA is TGCGCCAGCAGCCCGGACAGGGTGTCTTTAAACGCGAACACCGGGGAGCTGTTTTTT. The encoded protein is CASSPDRVSLNANTGELFF.

The rearrangement uses TRBV2 and TRBJ2-4; D is tentatively TRBD1 or TRBD2 (7 bases each). CDR1 SNHLY and CDR2 FYNNEI come from the germline V gene. CDR3 length: 16 residues. V dropped 3 bases and J dropped 1 base, with 13 bases sitting between them. The CDR3 nucleotides read TGTGCCAGCAGTGAGACAGGGAGGGAGGCCAAAAACATTCAGTACTTC. This codes for CASSETGREAKNIQYF.